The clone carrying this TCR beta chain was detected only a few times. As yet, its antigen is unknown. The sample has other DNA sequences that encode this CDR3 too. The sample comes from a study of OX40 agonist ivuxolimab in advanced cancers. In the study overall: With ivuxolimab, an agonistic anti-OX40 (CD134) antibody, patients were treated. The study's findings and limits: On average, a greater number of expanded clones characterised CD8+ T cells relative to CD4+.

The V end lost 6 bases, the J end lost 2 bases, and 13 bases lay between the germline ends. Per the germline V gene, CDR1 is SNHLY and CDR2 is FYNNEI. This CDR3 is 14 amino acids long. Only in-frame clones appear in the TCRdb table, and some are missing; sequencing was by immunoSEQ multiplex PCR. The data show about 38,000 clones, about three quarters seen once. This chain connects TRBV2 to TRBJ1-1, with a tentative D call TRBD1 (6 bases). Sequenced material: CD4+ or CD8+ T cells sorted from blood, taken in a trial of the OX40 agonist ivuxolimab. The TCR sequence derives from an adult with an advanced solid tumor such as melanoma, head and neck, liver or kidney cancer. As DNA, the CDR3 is TGTGCCAGCAGCGAGGGACAACTTAACACTGAAGCTTTCTTT. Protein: CASSEGQLNTEAFF.